The T cell receptor (beta chain) described here comes from a study of blood T cell repertoires in COVID-19. This CDR3 is built from 14 residues. Per germline, CDR1 DFQATT and CDR2 SNEGSKA (reference sequence). Trimming removed 6 bases from V and 0 bases from J, with 15 bases in between. How the authors handled the data: Reference gene primer amplification yielded estimated nucleated cell counts. Sequencing used immunoSEQ multiplex PCR; TCRdb keeps in-frame clones, though not all of them. The DNA was the basis for D and trimming; V, J and clone size are from that table. The data contain approximately 430,000 clones, about nine tenths of them singletons.

This TCR was sampled from a woman aged 30 to 39 with active or convalescent COVID-19. This chain joins TRBV20-1 and TRBJ2-7; the D is unclear. Sequenced material: peripheral blood. CDR3 in amino acids: CSASTQVSSYEQYF. CDR3 DNA: TGCAGTGCCAGTACCCAGGTTTCCTCCTACGAGCAGTACTTC.